This TCR beta chain was identified in a study of CD8+CD57+ T cells in acquired aplastic anemia. Whole-study context: Across the sorted CD4+ and CD8+ cells, DNA amounts averaged approximately 3 ug. The average read count for CD4+ cells in healthy donors was some 9.9 million.

Genomic DNA, the template, was used for profiling of the TCR beta VDJ and CDR3. TCRdb fed the reads into MiXCR, producing one record per CDR3 protein. There are about 200,000 distinct CDR3 sequences in the sample; around 32% occur only once, and 1.1% lies in the top ten. Many counts were recorded for this clonotype. Its antigen is as yet unknown. Whole-study findings and limits: For CD8+ Simpson's diversity, patients and controls showed no significant difference. Comparison of patients with controls identified about 27 shared CD8+ CDR3 sequences.

This TCR was recovered from a human donor in good health, serving as a control. Material for sequencing was sorted CD4+, CD8+, or CD8+CD57+ T cells (not recorded which) from PBMCs.

For the CDR3, the DNA is TGCAGTGCTAGAGATGGACTGAACACTGAAGCTTTCTTT. Protein product: CSARDGLNTEAFF. The chain combines TRBV20-1 with TRBJ1-1; no definite D call. This CDR3 comprises 13 residues. Germline values: CDR1 DFQATT, CDR2 SNEGSKA (reference sequence). V was trimmed by 0 bases and J by 0 bases, leaving 5 bases between them.